The present TCR beta chain was sequenced within a study of cytomegalovirus exposure and HLA in healthy donors. Use of 60 Vbeta and 13 Jbeta primers characterized the PCR. The data were produced by immunoSEQ multiplex PCR, yet TCRdb's version contains in-frame clones alone and is incomplete. Altogether 85,000 to 100,000 clones are present, more than 80% being singletons, with the ten largest covering around 2.3%. Trimming at V came to 0 bases and at J to 4 bases, leaving 5 bases not matched to a gene. The germline CDR1 and CDR2 sequences are SGHVS and FNYEAQ. CDR3 length equals 16 residues. This clonotype originated in a man in his late teens or twenties in good health and CMV-seronegative. The V gene is TRBV7-6, the J gene TRBJ1-3, with 8 nucleotides matching TRBD1. What was sequenced was PBMCs. In nucleotides, the CDR3 is TGTGCCAGCAGCTTAGCGGCAGGGGGCTTGGGAAACACCATATATTTT. This codes for CASSLAAGGLGNTIYF. The full variable domain, in which reference TRBV7-6 and TRBJ1-3 provide the parts outside the CDR3, is GAGVSQSPRYKVTKRGQDVALRCDPISGHVSLYWYRQALGQGPEFLTYFNYEAQQDKSGLPNDRFSAERPEGSISTLTIQRTEQRDSAMYRCASSLAAGGLGNTIYFGEGSWLTVV.